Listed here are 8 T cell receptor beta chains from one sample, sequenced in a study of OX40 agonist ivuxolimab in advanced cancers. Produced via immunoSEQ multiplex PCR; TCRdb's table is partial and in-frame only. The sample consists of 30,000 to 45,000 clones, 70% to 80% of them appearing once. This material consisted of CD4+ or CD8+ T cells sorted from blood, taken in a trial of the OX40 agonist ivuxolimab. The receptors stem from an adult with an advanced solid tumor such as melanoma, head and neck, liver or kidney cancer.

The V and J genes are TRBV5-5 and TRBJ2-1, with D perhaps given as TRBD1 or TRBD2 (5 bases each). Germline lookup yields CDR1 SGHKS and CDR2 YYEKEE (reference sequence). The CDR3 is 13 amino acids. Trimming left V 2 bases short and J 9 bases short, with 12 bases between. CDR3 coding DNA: TGTGCCAGCAGCTTCACGGGGCCCAGTGAGCAGTTCTTC. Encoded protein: CASSFTGPSEQFF.

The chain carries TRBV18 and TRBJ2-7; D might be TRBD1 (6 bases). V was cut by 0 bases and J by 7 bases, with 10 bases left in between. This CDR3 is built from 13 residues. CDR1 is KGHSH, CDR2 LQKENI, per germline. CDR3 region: CASSPPGGWEQYF. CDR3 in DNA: TGTGCCAGCTCACCACCAGGGGGATGGGAGCAGTACTTC.

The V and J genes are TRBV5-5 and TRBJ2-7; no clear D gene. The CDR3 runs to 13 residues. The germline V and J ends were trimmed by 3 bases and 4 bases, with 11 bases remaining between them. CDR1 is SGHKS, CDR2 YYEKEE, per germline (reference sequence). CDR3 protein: CASSSSPGYEQYF. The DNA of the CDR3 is TGTGCCAGCAGCTCCTCACCCGGATACGAGCAGTACTTC.

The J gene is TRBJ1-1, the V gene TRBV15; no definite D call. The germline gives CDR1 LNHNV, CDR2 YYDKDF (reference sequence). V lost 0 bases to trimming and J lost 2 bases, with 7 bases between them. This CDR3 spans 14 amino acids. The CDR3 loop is CATSRDRTNTEAFF. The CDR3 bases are TGTGCCACCAGCAGAGATAGGACCAACACTGAAGCTTTCTTT. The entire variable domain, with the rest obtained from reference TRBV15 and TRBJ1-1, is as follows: DAMVIQNPRYQVTQFGKPVTLSCSQTLNHNVMYWYQQKSSQAPKLLFHYYDKDFNNEADTPDNFQSRRPNTSFCFLDIRSPGLGDTAMYLCATSRDRTNTEAFFGQGTRLTVV.

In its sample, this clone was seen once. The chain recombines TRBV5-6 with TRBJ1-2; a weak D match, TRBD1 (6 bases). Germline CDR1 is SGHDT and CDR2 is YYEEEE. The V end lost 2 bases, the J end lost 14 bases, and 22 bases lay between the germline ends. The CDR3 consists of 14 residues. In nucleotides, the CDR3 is TGTGCCAGCAGCTTTATCACAGGGCCAACCCCCCGGACCTTC. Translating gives CASSFITGPTPRTF. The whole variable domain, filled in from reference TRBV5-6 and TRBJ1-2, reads DAGVTQSPTHLIKTRGQQVTLRCSPKSGHDTVSWYQQALGQGPQFIFQYYEEEERQRGNFPDRFSGHQFPNYSSELNVNALLLGDSALYLCASSFITGPTPRTFGSGTRLTVV.

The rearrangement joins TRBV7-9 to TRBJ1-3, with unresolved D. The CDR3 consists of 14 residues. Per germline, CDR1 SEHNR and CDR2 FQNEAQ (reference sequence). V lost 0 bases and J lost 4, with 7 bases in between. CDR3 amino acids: CASSLAQQGNTIYF. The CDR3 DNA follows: TGTGCCAGCAGCTTAGCGCAACAGGGAAACACCATATATTTT.

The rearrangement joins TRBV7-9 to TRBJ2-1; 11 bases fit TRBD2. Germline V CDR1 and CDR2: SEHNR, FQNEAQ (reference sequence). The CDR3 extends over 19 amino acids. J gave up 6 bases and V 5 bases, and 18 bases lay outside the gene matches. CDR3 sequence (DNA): TGTGCCAGCAGCGGATCCGGGACAGGGCGACTAGCGGGGTTCAATGAGCAGTTCTTC. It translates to CASSGSGTGRLAGFNEQFF.

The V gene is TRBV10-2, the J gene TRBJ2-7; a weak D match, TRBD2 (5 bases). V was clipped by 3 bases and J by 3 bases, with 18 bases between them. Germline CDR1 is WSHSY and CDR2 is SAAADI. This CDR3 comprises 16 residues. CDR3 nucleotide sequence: TGCGCCAGCAGTGAAGTGAGAGACGGGAACAACTACGAGCAGTACTTC. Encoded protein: CASSEVRDGNNYEQYF.